These 28 T cell receptor beta chains originate from one sample sequenced in a study of T cells after yellow fever vaccination. TCRdb re-called the 5' RACE reads with MiXCR, one entry per CDR3 protein. The table lists over 200,000 distinct CDR3 sequences, more than 6.5% of them singletons, with 1.1% in the top ten. Sequenced here: CD4+ T cells sorted from PBMCs, sampled on the day of the yellow fever booster vaccination. The receptor source for this set is a man aged 25 to 45 who received the YFV17D yellow fever vaccine.

The table lists this clonotype with a count of one. The CDR3 spells CASSPPGGVSTEAFF. The DNA of the CDR3 is TGTGCCAGCTCACCTCCCGGCGGGGTGAGCACTGAAGCTTTCTTT. The chain carries TRBV18 and TRBJ1-1; D unclear. The germline CDR1 and CDR2 sequences are KGHSH and LQKENI. V gave up 3 bases and J gave up 4 bases, with 15 bases separating them. The CDR3 has 15 residues.

This clonotype was observed at least ten times. In DNA, the CDR3 is TGTGCCAGCAGCCTCCTTTTGGGACTAGCGGGAGGAAAGACAGATACGCAGTATTTT. This translates into CASSLLLGLAGGKTDTQYF. The rearrangement joins TRBV11-1 to TRBJ2-3; TRBD2 agrees at 15 bases. J gave up 3 bases and V 5 bases, and 12 bases lay outside the gene matches. This CDR3 has 19 residues. Germline-derived CDR1 and CDR2 are SGHAT and FQDESV (reference sequence).

There are a few counts of this clonotype. This sequence joins TRBV18 and TRBJ2-7; unclear D gene. The V and J ends lost 3 bases and 7 bases respectively, with 10 bases between them. The CDR3 is 12 residues long. Germline V gene data show CDR1 as KGHSH and CDR2 as LQKENI. The DNA of the CDR3 is TGTGCCAGCTCACCGGGGTGGGCAGAGCAGTACTTC. It codes for CASSPGWAEQYF.

This clonotype was seen more than once but under ten times. This chain joins TRBV25-1 and TRBJ2-5; 7 bases are shared with TRBD1. The CDR3 contains 15 residues. The junction had 8 bases not matched to a gene; V was cut back by 0 bases and J by 7 bases. The V gene's germline CDR1 is MGHDK and CDR2 SYGVNS. The chain's CDR3 is CASSEYGTVDRTQYF. The CDR3 DNA reads TGTGCCAGCAGTGAATATGGGACAGTCGATCGGACCCAGTACTTC.

The rearrangement uses TRBV6-4 and TRBJ2-1, with 8 bases identical to TRBD2. J lost 1 base, V lost 4 bases, and 6 bases had no gene match. Germline V gene sequence: CDR1 MRHNA, CDR2 SNTAGT. This CDR3 region has 16 residues. CDR3 in amino acids: CASSVSTSGSYNEQFF. CDR3 nucleotides: TGTGCCAGCAGTGTTTCAACTAGCGGTTCCTACAATGAGCAGTTCTTC.

This clonotype appeared a few times. DNA for the CDR3: TGTGCCAGCAGTTACTCGATTGGGCGCGAAAAACTGTTTTTT. Translation gives CASSYSIGREKLFF. This chain links TRBV6-5 with TRBJ1-4; no reliable D call. V was clipped by 0 bases and J by 8 bases, with 10 bases between them. Germline V lookup: CDR1 MNHEY, CDR2 SVGAGI. CDR3 length: 14 residues.

V gene TRBV20-1 combines with J gene TRBJ2-7; 7 bases fit TRBD1. Germline V lookup: CDR1 DFQATT, CDR2 SNEGSKA (reference sequence). This CDR3 comprises 13 residues. The V and J ends lost 4 bases and 6 bases, in that order; junction bases with no gene match: 9. CDR3 bases: TGCAGTGCTAACCGGGACAGTGGTCGCGAGCAGTACTTC. Encoded protein: CSANRDSGREQYF.

The chain couples TRBV20-1 to TRBJ2-5, with a possible D match to TRBD2 (6 bases). Trimming stripped 5 bases from V and 2 bases from J, with 12 bases between. The germline V gene has CDR1 DFQATT and CDR2 SNEGSKA (reference sequence). The CDR3 extends over 13 amino acids. The CDR3 coding sequence is TGCAGTGCTCCCCCTAGCGCTCAAGAGACCCAGTACTTC. The encoded protein is CSAPPSAQETQYF.

This clonotype was found a few times. The chain links TRBV20-1 to TRBJ2-5; no clear D gene. Trimming left V 1 base short and J 3 bases short, with 6 bases between. The CDR3 is 12 residues long. Germline V gene data show CDR1 as DFQATT and CDR2 as SNEGSKA (reference sequence). The CDR3 DNA reads as TGCAGTGCTAGAGGTCCAGAAGAGACCCAGTACTTC. Translating gives CSARGPEETQYF.

This clonotype was recorded a few times. V gene TRBV21-1 combines with J gene TRBJ2-7; TRBD1 reflects the table's D call only, with no check against the DNA. TRBV21-1 is classified as a pseudogene. This CDR3 has 14 residues. In nucleotides, the CDR3 is TGTGCCAGCAGCAAACGGACAGGGCACTACGAGCAGTACTTC. Amino acid sequence: CASSKRTGHYEQYF.

The chain employs TRBV4-3 and TRBJ2-1; 9 positions agree with TRBD2. V lost 0 bases, J lost 2 bases, and 8 bases stayed unmatched. The germline gives CDR1 LGHNA, CDR2 YSLEER. The CDR3 consists of 18 residues. The CDR3 DNA is TGCGCCAGCAGCCAAGAAGGTAGGGCTAGCGGGACCTACAATGAGCAGTTCTTC. Its protein is CASSQEGRASGTYNEQFF.

This clonotype was recorded at least ten times. V and J are TRBV5-1 and TRBJ2-7; TRBD1 agrees at 7 bases. With V trimmed by 6 bases and J by 2 bases, 8 bases remained unmatched. Germline V CDR1 and CDR2: SGHRS, YFSETQ. The CDR3 length is 14 residues. The CDR3 is CASTSLGGTYEQYF. CDR3 bases: TGCGCCAGCACCTCTTTAGGGGGCACCTACGAGCAGTACTTC.

The V gene is TRBV11-2, the J gene TRBJ2-6; a possible D gene is TRBD2 (5 bases). V lost 5 bases and J 1 base, leaving 12 bases between the germline ends. Germline values: CDR1 SGHAT, CDR2 FQNNGV. The CDR3 consists of 16 residues. CDR3 coding DNA: TGTGCCAGCAGCCCCCTCCGAGGGTCTGGGGCCAACGTCCTGACTTTC. As protein: CASSPLRGSGANVLTF.

This clonotype occurred many times. J is TRBJ2-3 and V is TRBV30; 10 bases map to TRBD1. From germline, CDR1 is GTSNPN and CDR2 SVGIG (reference sequence). The CDR3 is 12 amino acids. V shed 8 bases, J shed 6 bases, and the junction held 5 bases outside the gene matches. This CDR3 reads CAGDRGGDTQYF. CDR3 bases: TGTGCCGGGGACAGGGGTGGGGATACGCAGTATTTT.

This chain links TRBV18 with TRBJ2-1; unclear D gene. The germline V gene has CDR1 KGHSH and CDR2 LQKENI. Between the trimmed V and J ends, which lost 4 bases and 4 bases, there was a span of 17 bases. This CDR3 contains 16 residues. CDR3 amino acids: CASSLTAGLSYNEQFF. The CDR3 bases are TGTGCCAGCTCACTTACGGCCGGGCTTAGTTACAATGAGCAGTTCTTC.

V gene TRBV7-6 combines with J gene TRBJ2-3; maybe TRBD2 (5 bases). The CDR3 is 12 residues long. V dropped 5 bases and J dropped 6 bases, with 9 bases sitting between them. Germline CDR1 and CDR2: SGHVS and FNYEAQ. CDR3 DNA: TGTGCCAGCAGCCCCTCGGGGGATACGCAGTATTTT. Translated: CASSPSGDTQYF.

This clonotype showed up just a few times. The J gene is TRBJ2-3, the V gene TRBV6-2 or TRBV6-3; D may be TRBD2 (6 bases). The CDR3 runs to 15 residues. The germline CDR1 and CDR2 sequences are MNHEY and SVGEGT. With 4 bases removed from V and 2 bases from J, the gap between germline ends came to 13 bases. CDR3 region: CASSSKVADTDTQYF. The CDR3 DNA reads TGTGCCAGCAGTTCCAAGGTAGCGGACACAGATACGCAGTATTTT.

This clonotype was observed many times. The chain combines TRBV20-1 with TRBJ2-5, with D possibly TRBD2 on 6 matching bases. CDR1 and CDR2 from the germline V gene are DFQATT and SNEGSKA (reference sequence). V gave up 6 bases and J gave up 5 bases, with 19 bases separating them. The CDR3 contains 14 residues. CDR3 coding DNA: TGCAGTGCGAGGGGACTTTCTTTTTTGGAGACCCAGTACTTC. This encodes CSARGLSFLETQYF.

Ten or more counts support this clonotype. The chain recombines TRBV5-5 with TRBJ2-5; 13 bases line up with TRBD2. Germline CDR1 and CDR2: SGHKS and YYEKEE (reference sequence). The CDR3 extends over 16 amino acids. After removal of 4 bases from V and 12 bases from J, the junction contained 15 bases not matched to a gene. CDR3 protein: CASSARPGTSGAAEYF. CDR3 bases: TGTGCCAGCAGCGCCCGCCCCGGGACTAGCGGGGCGGCCGAGTACTTC.

This clonotype was picked up many times. The rearrangement joins TRBV18 to TRBJ2-6, with 7 bases matching TRBD2. Germline CDR1 and CDR2: KGHSH and LQKENI. The CDR3 is made up of 15 amino acids. V was pared by 8 bases and J by 0 bases, with 4 bases of the junction left unmatched. The CDR3 region is CASRTGGSGANVLTF. CDR3 in DNA: TGTGCCAGCCGGACGGGGGGCTCTGGGGCCAACGTCCTGACTTTC.

The chain carries TRBV12-3 or TRBV12-4 and TRBJ2-2; D remains unclear. V lost 5 bases to trimming and J lost 1 base, with 11 bases between them. This CDR3 has 15 residues. This CDR3 is CASSARSQNTGELFF. The CDR3 DNA reads as TGTGCCAGCAGTGCACGCTCCCAGAACACCGGGGAGCTGTTTTTT.

Concerning this clonotype itself: This may arise from a read error, as a much more abundant clone is one base away. The rearrangement joins TRBV7-9 to TRBJ2-1; D possibly uses TRBD1 or TRBD2 (5 bases each). Trimming pared 2 bases from V and 0 bases from J, leaving 8 bases between. There are 15 residues in the CDR3. Germline V gene lookup returns CDR1 SEHNR and CDR2 FQNEAQ (reference sequence). The CDR3 loop is CASSLRGDSYNEQFF. CDR3 in DNA: TGTGCCAGCAGCTTAAGAGGGGACTCCTACAATGAGCAGTTCTTC. The full variable domain, completed using reference TRBV7-9 and TRBJ2-1, is DTGVSQNPRHKITKRGQNVTFRCDPISEHNRLYWYRQTLGQGPEFLTYFQNEAQLEKSRLLSDRFSAERPKGSFSTLEIQRTEQGDSAMYLCASSLRGDSYNEQFFGPGTRLTVL.

This chain connects TRBV7-2 to TRBJ2-1; D remains unclear. The CDR3 contains 15 residues. V was clipped by 2 bases and J by 0 bases, with 8 bases between them. Germline-derived CDR1 and CDR2 are SGHTA and FQGNSA. CDR3: CASSLFGLSYNEQFF. DNA for the CDR3: TGTGCCAGCAGCTTATTTGGGCTCTCCTACAATGAGCAGTTCTTC.

V gene TRBV4-3 combines with J gene TRBJ2-2; 12 bases agree with TRBD2. The V gene end was trimmed by 0 bases and the J gene end by 8 bases; junction bases not matched to a gene: 10. The CDR3 length is 18 residues. CDR1 LGHNA and CDR2 YSLEER come from the germline V gene. Written as DNA, the CDR3 is TGCGCCAGCAGCCAAGATCGGGCTAGCGGGAGGGCCTATGGGGAGCTGTTTTTT. Translating it yields CASSQDRASGRAYGELFF.

The chain employs TRBV5-1 and TRBJ2-3; TRBD2 agrees at 10 bases. The J segment lost 5 bases and the V segment lost 1 base, leaving 7 bases of the junction unmatched. The germline V gene encodes CDR1 SGHRS and CDR2 YFSETQ. CDR3 length equals 16 residues. In DNA, the CDR3 is TGCGCCAGCAGCTTGAGTCTAGCGGGAGCGGTAGATACGCAGTATTTT. It codes for CASSLSLAGAVDTQYF.

This clonotype was found many times. V usage is TRBV4-3 and J usage is TRBJ2-7; 8 positions match TRBD1. This CDR3 spans 13 amino acids. J gave up 5 bases and V 3 bases, and 3 bases lay outside the gene matches. Germline values: CDR1 LGHNA, CDR2 YSLEER. In DNA form, the CDR3 reads TGCGCCAGCAGCCAGGCGACAGGGGACGAGCAGTACTTC. Residues: CASSQATGDEQYF.

In this sample, this clonotype turned up many times. The rearrangement links TRBV19 to TRBJ2-3; no clear D. The V end lost 4 bases, the J end lost 2 bases, and 10 bases lay between the germline ends. The CDR3 covers 14 residues. CDR1 is LNHDA, CDR2 SQIVND, per germline (reference sequence). The CDR3 nucleotides are TGTGCCAGTAGTACTCTCCGGCTCACAGATACGCAGTATTTT. It is translated as CASSTLRLTDTQYF.

This clonotype was found many times. The J gene is TRBJ2-2, the V gene TRBV12-3 or TRBV12-4; either TRBD1 or TRBD2 may fit D (5 bases each). With 5 bases removed from V and 5 bases from J, the gap between germline ends came to 15 bases. The CDR3 has 15 amino acids. The CDR3 DNA sequence: TGTGCCAGCAGTCCCCCAGGGACCCCGACCGGGGAGCTGTTTTTT. Protein product: CASSPPGTPTGELFF.